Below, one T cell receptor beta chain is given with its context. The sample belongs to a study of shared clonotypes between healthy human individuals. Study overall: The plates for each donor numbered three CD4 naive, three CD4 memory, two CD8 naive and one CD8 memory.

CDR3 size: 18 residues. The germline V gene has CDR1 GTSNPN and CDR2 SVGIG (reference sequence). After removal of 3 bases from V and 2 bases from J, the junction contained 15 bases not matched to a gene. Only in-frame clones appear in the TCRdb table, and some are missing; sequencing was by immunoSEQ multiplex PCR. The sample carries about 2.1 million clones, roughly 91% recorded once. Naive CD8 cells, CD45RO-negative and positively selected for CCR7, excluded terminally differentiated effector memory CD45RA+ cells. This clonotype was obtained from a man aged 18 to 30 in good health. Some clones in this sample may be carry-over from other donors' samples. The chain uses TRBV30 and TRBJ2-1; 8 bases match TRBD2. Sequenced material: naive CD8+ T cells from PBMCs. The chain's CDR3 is CAWRTGTSRLSPYNEQFF. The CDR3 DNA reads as TGTGCCTGGAGAACGGGGACTAGTCGATTGTCTCCCTACAATGAGCAGTTCTTC.